This record covers a single T cell receptor (beta chain). Its target is unknown. Some clones are missing from TCRdb's copy, which holds only in-frame ones; the method was immunoSEQ multiplex PCR. The sample consists of approximately 2,200,000 clones, about 93% of them appearing once. The CDR3 totals 15 residues. CDR1 is SEHNR, CDR2 FQNEAQ, per germline (reference sequence). The V and J ends lost 5 bases and 3 bases respectively, with 17 bases between them. This record belongs to a study of shared clonotypes between healthy human individuals. General study findings and limits: It was anticipated that sequencing depth would influence how many clonotypes donors shared. As a rule, naive subsets had a larger estimated richness than memory subsets.

Terminally differentiated effector memory CD45RA+ cells were left out of the naive CD8 fraction, which was CD45RO-negative and positively selected for CCR7. All the donors were Caucasian adults who lived in Nashville, Tennessee. The receptor's source is a young man in good health. Some clones in this sample may be carry-over from other donors' samples. The material sequenced was naive CD8+ T cells from PBMCs. The gene calls are TRBV7-9 and TRBJ2-7; D is uncertain. Written as DNA, the CDR3 is TGTGCCAGCAGCCCCTCAATCGGCACTAACTACGAGCAGTACTTC. It is translated as CASSPSIGTNYEQYF.